The 21 T cell receptor beta chains below all came from one sample that was sequenced in a study of shared clonotypes between healthy human individuals. The data were produced by immunoSEQ multiplex PCR, yet TCRdb's version contains in-frame clones alone and is incomplete. The sample has 2 million or so clones, 95% seen once; the top ten hold 0.13%. The specimen sequenced was naive CD4+ T cells sorted from blood. The subset denotes: CD45RA+ positively selected. The receptors shown here come from a man between 18 and 29 years old in good health.

The J gene is TRBJ1-6, the V gene TRBV10-3; TRBD1 matches at 7 bases. The V gene end was trimmed by 6 bases and the J gene end by 6 bases; junction bases not matched to a gene: 8. The CDR3 runs 15 residues. Germline V CDR1 and CDR2: ENHRY, SYGVKD. The CDR3 here is CAIRIGQDFNSPLHF. The DNA of the CDR3 is TGTGCCATCAGAATAGGACAGGATTTTAATTCACCCCTCCACTTT.

J is TRBJ2-3 and V is TRBV7-3, with 9 nucleotides matching TRBD1. The CDR3 runs 14 residues. The V segment lost 8 bases and the J segment 1 base; nucleotides outside the gene matches: 4. CDR1 is SGHTA, CDR2 FQGTGA, per germline. CDR3 sequence (DNA): TGTGCCAGCCGACAGGGGGTTGGCACAGATACGCAGTATTTT. As protein: CASRQGVGTDTQYF.

The V call is TRBV6-5, the J call TRBJ1-4, with D perhaps TRBD1 (5 bases). The ends were cut back, 0 bases at V and 5 bases at J, with 13 bases in the middle. CDR3 length equals 16 residues. Germline assignment: CDR1 MNHEY and CDR2 SVGAGI. CDR3 nucleotides: TGTGCCAGCAGTTACTCGTTTAGGGGCAAGAATGAAAAACTGTTTTTT. Protein: CASSYSFRGKNEKLFF.

The rearrangement joins TRBV7-8 to TRBJ2-1; D call uncertain. V shed 1 base and J shed 9 bases, with 10 bases lying between them. This CDR3 is built from 13 residues. Germline lookup yields CDR1 SGHVS and CDR2 FQNEAQ. CDR3 sequence: CASSLGGVGEQFF. In nucleotides, the CDR3 is TGTGCCAGCAGCTTAGGCGGAGTAGGTGAGCAGTTCTTC.

As DNA, the CDR3 is TGTGCCAGCAGCTTAGATCTGACCACGGGCTACACCTTC. It yields the protein CASSLDLTTGYTF. The chain joins TRBV11-2 to TRBJ1-2; D is uncertain. Per germline, CDR1 SGHAT and CDR2 FQNNGV. The CDR3 length is 13 residues. Trimming stripped 0 bases from V and 8 bases from J, with 10 bases between. Full variable domain (remainder filled in from reference TRBV11-2 and TRBJ1-2): EAGVAQSPRYKIIEKRQSVAFWCNPISGHATLYWYQQILGQGPKLLIQFQNNGVVDDSQLPKDRFSAERLKGVDSTLKIQPAKLEDSAVYLCASSLDLTTGYTFGSGTRLTVV.

This clone showed up just once. The gene calls are TRBV2 and TRBJ2-1, with 11 bases identical to TRBD2. There are 17 residues in the CDR3. Germline lookup yields CDR1 SNHLY and CDR2 FYNNEI. The V and J ends lost 2 bases and 8 bases, in that order; junction bases with no gene match: 11. The CDR3 DNA is TGTGCCAGCAGTGAACGACTACTAGCGGGAGAGGCCGATGAGCAGTTCTTC. Its protein product is CASSERLLAGEADEQFF.

The chain joins TRBV28 to TRBJ1-5; tentatively, D is TRBD1 (6 bases). This CDR3 is built from 13 residues. V dropped 8 bases and J dropped 5 bases, with 13 bases sitting between them. Per germline, CDR1 MDHEN and CDR2 SYDVKM. CDR3 sequence (DNA): TGTGCCAGCCGGTCGGGGGGCCATCAGCCCCAGCATTTT. Protein: CASRSGGHQPQHF. The full variable domain, completed using reference TRBV28 and TRBJ1-5, is DVKVTQSSRYLVKRTGEKVFLECVQDMDHENMFWYRQDPGLGLRLIYFSYDVKMKEKGDIPEGYSVSREKKERFSLILESASTNQTSMYLCASRSGGHQPQHFGDGTRLSIL.

The gene calls are TRBV5-6 and TRBJ1-1; D possibly corresponds to TRBD1 (6 bases). Germline CDR1 and CDR2: SGHDT and YYEEEE. V was trimmed by 5 bases and J by 5 bases, leaving 13 bases between them. CDR3 length: 13 amino acids. CDR3 DNA sequence: TGTGCCAGCAGTTGGGGGCCGGGGACTGAAGCTTTCTTT. This gives the protein CASSWGPGTEAFF.

The chain has TRBV6-6 and TRBJ2-5, with 11 nucleotides matching TRBD1. V trimming: 6 bases; J trimming: 2 bases; junction bases outside the gene matches: 8. The CDR3 is made up of 16 amino acids. Germline V gene lookup returns CDR1 MNHNY and CDR2 SVGAGI (reference sequence). CDR3 in DNA: TGTGCCAGCAGCCCTCAGGGACAGGGGGTACAAGAGACCCAGTACTTC. Amino acids: CASSPQGQGVQETQYF.

Comments on this clone: Distinct nucleotide sequences in the sample also encode this CDR3. The V call is TRBV7-8, the J call TRBJ2-7; 8 positions agree with TRBD1. This CDR3 is built from 13 residues. Germline V gene lookup returns CDR1 SGHVS and CDR2 FQNEAQ. The V gene end was trimmed by 5 bases and the J gene end by 3 bases; junction bases not matched to a gene: 3. Here the CDR3 reads CASSLDRGYEQYF. In DNA, the CDR3 is TGTGCCAGCAGCCTCGACAGGGGCTACGAGCAGTACTTC.

This chain uses TRBV28 with TRBJ2-5; weak D call: TRBD1 (6 bases). This CDR3 is 14 amino acids long. The V and J ends lost 8 bases and 3 bases respectively, with 16 bases between them. In germline, CDR1 is MDHEN, CDR2 SYDVKM. The DNA of the CDR3 is TGTGCCAGCTCCTCGACAGGCCCAAAAGAGACCCAGTACTTC. The encoded protein is CASSSTGPKETQYF.

The rearrangement joins TRBV27 to TRBJ1-6, with TRBD1 identical over 12 bases. Looked up from germline, CDR1 is MNHEY and CDR2 is SMNVEV (reference sequence). The V and J ends lost 5 bases and 10 bases, in that order; junction bases with no gene match: 6. CDR3 length equals 15 residues. CDR3 DNA: TGTGCCAGCAGTCTCGGGACAGGGGGCGAATCACCCCTCCACTTT. It is translated as CASSLGTGGESPLHF.

The J gene is TRBJ2-1, the V gene TRBV6-1; D perhaps matches TRBD1 (6 bases). The CDR3 runs to 13 residues. Trimming stripped 11 bases from V and 10 bases from J, with 21 bases between. Germline CDR1 MNHNS, CDR2 SASEGT. The CDR3 reads CAGQFTGTREQFF. CDR3 bases: TGTGCCGGCCAATTCACAGGGACCCGCGAGCAGTTCTTC.

This chain joins TRBV19 and TRBJ1-1; weak D call: TRBD1 (6 bases). This CDR3 contains 16 residues. The germline V gene encodes CDR1 LNHDA and CDR2 SQIVND (reference sequence). V lost 1 base to trimming and J lost 1 base, with 13 bases between them. The CDR3 loop reads CASSIGAGAWNTEAFF. DNA of the CDR3: TGTGCCAGTAGTATAGGTGCAGGGGCTTGGAACACTGAAGCTTTCTTT.

This clone was found once. This clone may be a read error of a much larger clone one base away. The identical CDR3 is also encoded by other nucleotide sequences in the sample. V usage is TRBV19 and J usage is TRBJ1-1; a weak D match, TRBD1 (5 bases). This CDR3 region has 13 residues. The germline V and J ends were trimmed by 5 bases and 1 base, with 8 bases remaining between them. Germline-derived CDR1 and CDR2 are LNHDA and SQIVND (reference sequence). In DNA form, the CDR3 reads TGTGCCAGTAGTGTGCAGGGGAACACTGAAGCTTTCTTT. Protein: CASSVQGNTEAFF.

Regarding this clone: This clone may be a read error of a much larger clone one base away. The same CDR3 arises from other DNA sequences in this sample as well. The chain links TRBV7-9 to TRBJ2-5; D not certain. Germline loops: CDR1 SEHNR, CDR2 FQNEAQ (reference sequence). The CDR3 sequence is 11 residues long. V dropped 5 bases and J dropped 2 bases, with 3 bases sitting between them. CDR3 in DNA: TGTGCCAGCAGCCTTCAAGAGACCCAGTACTTC. It codes for CASSLQETQYF.

This clone appeared once. This CDR3 is also generated by other DNA sequences in the sample. This CDR3 is CASSLKGNEQYF. For the CDR3, the DNA is TGCGCCAGCAGCTTGAAAGGAAACGAGCAGTACTTC. V and J are TRBV5-1 and TRBJ2-7; D gene uncertain. V was clipped by 1 base and J by 5 bases, with 7 bases between them. CDR3 size: 12 residues. The germline CDR1 and CDR2 sequences are SGHRS and YFSETQ.

The chain uses TRBV27 and TRBJ2-1; 12 bases match TRBD2. Germline CDR1 is MNHEY and CDR2 is SMNVEV (reference sequence). The CDR3 has 15 residues. The V segment lost 6 bases and the J segment 5 bases; nucleotides outside the gene matches: 5. The DNA of the CDR3 is TGTGCCAGCAGCACGCTAGCGGGAGGGAACAATGAGCAGTTCTTC. Amino acid sequence: CASSTLAGGNNEQFF.

CDR3 in amino acids: CARPGTSGTADTQYF. The CDR3 bases are TGTGCCAGGCCGGGGACTAGCGGGACTGCGGATACGCAGTATTTT. This chain links TRBV19 with TRBJ2-3, with 13 bases lining up with TRBD2. Germline V CDR1 and CDR2: LNHDA, SQIVND (reference sequence). The J segment lost 6 bases and the V segment lost 9 bases, leaving 9 bases of the junction unmatched. The CDR3 totals 15 residues.

This chain connects TRBV2 to TRBJ2-7, with 11 bases that match TRBD2. The CDR3 has 15 residues. V trimming: 5 bases; J trimming: 5 bases; junction bases outside the gene matches: 8. Germline values: CDR1 SNHLY, CDR2 FYNNEI. The CDR3 sequence is CASSPLAGGFNEQYF. The CDR3 coding sequence is TGTGCCAGCAGTCCGTTAGCGGGAGGGTTCAACGAGCAGTACTTC.

The chain couples TRBV10-3 to TRBJ2-2, with TRBD2 identical over 11 bases. The V gene end was trimmed by 6 bases and the J gene end by 0 bases; junction bases not matched to a gene: 0. The CDR3 is made up of 15 amino acids. Germline-derived CDR1 and CDR2 are ENHRY and SYGVKD. CDR3: CAIRGLAANTGELFF. The CDR3 nucleotides are TGTGCCATCAGGGGACTAGCGGCGAACACCGGGGAGCTGTTTTTT.